This T cell receptor (beta chain) was observed in a study of shared clonotypes between healthy human individuals. Looking at the study overall: Three CD4 naive, three CD4 memory, two CD8 naive and one CD8 memory plate were used per donor.

It was CD45RO-negative cells, positively selected for CCR7, that made up naive CD8 cells, with terminally differentiated effector memory CD45RA+ cells excluded. All donors were healthy HIV-negative adults lacking recent acute infections or vaccinations. As concerns this clone: The antigen remains undetermined.

It was across several immunoSEQ plates that each subset's genomic DNA was evenly split. Some clones are missing from TCRdb's copy, which holds only in-frame ones; the method was immunoSEQ multiplex PCR. In the table there are roughly 810,000 clones, roughly 96% of which are singletons. Germline CDR1 and CDR2: PRHDT and FYEKMQ (reference sequence). With 5 bases clipped from V and 2 bases from J, the junction kept 4 bases outside the gene matches. This CDR3 has 14 amino acids. Notes on the study in general: The study generally estimated greater richness for naive than memory subsets.

The sequenced sample consisted of naive CD8+ T cells sorted from blood. The TCR comes from a man aged 25-45 years in good health. The chain has TRBV13 and TRBJ2-3, with 7 bases fitting TRBD2. CDR3 protein: CASSQGLDTDTQYF. In DNA, the CDR3 is TGTGCCAGCAGCCAAGGACTAGACACAGATACGCAGTATTTT.